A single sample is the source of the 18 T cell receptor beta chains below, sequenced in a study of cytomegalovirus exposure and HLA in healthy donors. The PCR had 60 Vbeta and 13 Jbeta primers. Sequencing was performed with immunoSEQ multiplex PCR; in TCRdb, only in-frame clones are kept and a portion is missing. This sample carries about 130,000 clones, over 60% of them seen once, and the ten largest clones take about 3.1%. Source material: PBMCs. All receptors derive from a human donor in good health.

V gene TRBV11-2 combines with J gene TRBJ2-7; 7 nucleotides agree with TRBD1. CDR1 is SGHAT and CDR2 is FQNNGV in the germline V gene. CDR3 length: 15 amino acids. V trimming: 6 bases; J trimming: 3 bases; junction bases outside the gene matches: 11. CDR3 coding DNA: TGTGCCAGCAGGTCCCCGGGACAGAGATACTACGAGCAGTACTTC. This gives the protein CASRSPGQRYYEQYF.

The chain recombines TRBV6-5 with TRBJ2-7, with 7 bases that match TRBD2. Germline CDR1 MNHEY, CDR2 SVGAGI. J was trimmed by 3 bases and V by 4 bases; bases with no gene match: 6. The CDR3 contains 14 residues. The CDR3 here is CASSLTSPGYEQYF. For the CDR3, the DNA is TGTGCCAGCAGTTTGACTAGCCCAGGCTACGAGCAGTACTTC.

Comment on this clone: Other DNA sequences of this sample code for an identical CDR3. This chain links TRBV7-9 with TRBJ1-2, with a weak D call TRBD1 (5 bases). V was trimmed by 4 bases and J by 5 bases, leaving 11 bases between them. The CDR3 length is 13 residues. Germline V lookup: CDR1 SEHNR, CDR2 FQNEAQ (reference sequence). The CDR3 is CASSSWGDYGYTF. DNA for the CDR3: TGTGCCAGCAGCTCATGGGGGGATTATGGCTACACCTTC. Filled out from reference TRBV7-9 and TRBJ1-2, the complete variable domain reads DTGVSQNPRHKITKRGQNVTFRCDPISEHNRLYWYRQTLGQGPEFLTYFQNEAQLEKSRLLSDRFSAERPKGSFSTLEIQRTEQGDSAMYLCASSSWGDYGYTFGSGTRLTVV.

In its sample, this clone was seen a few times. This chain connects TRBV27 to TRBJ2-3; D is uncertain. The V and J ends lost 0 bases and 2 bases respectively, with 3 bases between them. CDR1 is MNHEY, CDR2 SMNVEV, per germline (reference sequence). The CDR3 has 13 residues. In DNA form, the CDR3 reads TGTGCCAGCAGTTTATCCCTCACAGATACGCAGTATTTT. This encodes CASSLSLTDTQYF.

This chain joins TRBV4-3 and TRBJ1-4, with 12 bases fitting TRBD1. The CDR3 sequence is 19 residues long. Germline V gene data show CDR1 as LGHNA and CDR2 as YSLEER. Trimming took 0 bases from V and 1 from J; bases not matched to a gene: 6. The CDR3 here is CASSQERDRGLGTNEKLFF. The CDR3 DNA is TGCGCCAGCAGCCAAGAGAGGGACAGGGGGCTTGGAACTAATGAAAAACTGTTTTTT.

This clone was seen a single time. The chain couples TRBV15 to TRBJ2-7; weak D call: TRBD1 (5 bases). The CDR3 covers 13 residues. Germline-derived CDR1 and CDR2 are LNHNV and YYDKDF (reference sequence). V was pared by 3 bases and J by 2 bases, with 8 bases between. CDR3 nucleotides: TGTGCCACCAGCAGGTGGGGCACCTACGAGCAGTACTTC. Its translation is CATSRWGTYEQYF.

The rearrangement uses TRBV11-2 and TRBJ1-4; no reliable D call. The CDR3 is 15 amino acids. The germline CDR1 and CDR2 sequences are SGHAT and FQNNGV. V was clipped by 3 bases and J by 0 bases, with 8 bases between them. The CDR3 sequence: CASSFTGATNEKLFF. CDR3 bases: TGTGCCAGCAGCTTTACGGGTGCAACTAATGAAAAACTGTTTTTT.

The chain's CDR3 is CASSRTGGTGYTF. CDR3 bases: TGTGCCAGCAGTAGGACAGGGGGTACGGGCTACACCTTC. The rearrangement links TRBV11-2 to TRBJ1-2; 10 bases are shared with TRBD1. Unmatched junction bases numbered 6, after V lost 6 bases and J lost 8 bases. In germline, CDR1 is SGHAT, CDR2 FQNNGV. This CDR3 spans 13 amino acids.

The CDR3 protein is CASTLGTPGNTIYF. CDR3 nucleotide sequence: TGTGCCAGCACCCTTGGGACACCTGGAAACACCATATATTTT. The chain recombines TRBV2 with TRBJ1-3, with D perhaps TRBD1 (6 bases). V was shortened by 7 bases and J by 2 bases, with 12 bases between the two germline ends. The CDR3 has 14 residues. CDR1 and CDR2 (germline): SNHLY, FYNNEI. The variable domain in full, with the rest retrieved from reference TRBV2 and TRBJ1-3, is EPEVTQTPSHQVTQMGQEVILRCVPISNHLYFYWYRQILGQKVEFLVSFYNNEISEKSEIFDDQFSVERPDGSNFTLKIRSTKLEDSAMYFCASTLGTPGNTIYFGEGSWLTVV.

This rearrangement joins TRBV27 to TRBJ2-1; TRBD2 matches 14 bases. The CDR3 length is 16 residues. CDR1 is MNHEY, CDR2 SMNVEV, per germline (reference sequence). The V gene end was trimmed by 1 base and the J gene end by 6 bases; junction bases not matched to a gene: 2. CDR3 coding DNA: TGTGCCAGCAGTTTATTGACTAGCGGGAGGGTCAATGAGCAGTTCTTC. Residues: CASSLLTSGRVNEQFF.

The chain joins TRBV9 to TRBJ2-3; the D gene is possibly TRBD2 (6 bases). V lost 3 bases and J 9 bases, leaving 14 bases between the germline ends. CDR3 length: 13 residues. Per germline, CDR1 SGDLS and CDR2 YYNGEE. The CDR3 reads CASSGRGYETQYF. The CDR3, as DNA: TGTGCCAGCAGCGGACGGGGGTACGAAACGCAGTATTTT.

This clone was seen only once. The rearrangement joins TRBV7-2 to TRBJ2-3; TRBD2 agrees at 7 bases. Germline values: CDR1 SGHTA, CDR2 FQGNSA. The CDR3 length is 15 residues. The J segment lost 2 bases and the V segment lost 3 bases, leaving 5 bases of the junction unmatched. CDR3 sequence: CASSFTGGYTDTQYF. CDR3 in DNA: TGTGCCAGCAGCTTCACGGGGGGATACACAGATACGCAGTATTTT.

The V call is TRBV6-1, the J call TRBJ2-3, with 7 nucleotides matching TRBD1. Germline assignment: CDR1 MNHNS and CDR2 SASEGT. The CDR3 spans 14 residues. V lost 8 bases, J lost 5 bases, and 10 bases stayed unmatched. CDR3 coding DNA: TGTGCCAGCCGTAGTACAGGGGCCGGAGATACGCAGTATTTT. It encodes CASRSTGAGDTQYF.

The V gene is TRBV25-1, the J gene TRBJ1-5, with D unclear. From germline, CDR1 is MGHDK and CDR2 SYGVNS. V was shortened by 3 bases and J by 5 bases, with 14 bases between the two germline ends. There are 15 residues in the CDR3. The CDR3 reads CASSDREAAYQPQHF. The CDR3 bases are TGTGCCAGCAGTGATCGGGAGGCAGCCTATCAGCCCCAGCATTTT.

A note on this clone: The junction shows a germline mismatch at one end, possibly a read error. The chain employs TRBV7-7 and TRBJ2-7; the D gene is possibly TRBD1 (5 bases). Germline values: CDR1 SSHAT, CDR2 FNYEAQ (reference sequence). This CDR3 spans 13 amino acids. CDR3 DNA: TGTGCTAGCAGCTTAGCTAAGGGGTACGAGCAGTACTTC. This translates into CASSLAKGYEQYF.

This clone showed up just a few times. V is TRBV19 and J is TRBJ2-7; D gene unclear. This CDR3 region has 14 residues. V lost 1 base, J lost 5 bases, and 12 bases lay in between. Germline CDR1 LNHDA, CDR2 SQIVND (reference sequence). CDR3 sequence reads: CASSIAAGNHEQYF. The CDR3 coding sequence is TGTGCCAGTAGTATAGCGGCAGGTAACCACGAGCAGTACTTC.

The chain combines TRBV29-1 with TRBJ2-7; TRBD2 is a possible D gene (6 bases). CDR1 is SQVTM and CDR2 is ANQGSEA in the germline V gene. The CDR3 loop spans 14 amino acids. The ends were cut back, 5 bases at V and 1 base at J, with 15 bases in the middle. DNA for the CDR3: TGCAGCGTTTCCGGAGGGGCAGTTTCCTACGAGCAGTACTTC. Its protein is CSVSGGAVSYEQYF.

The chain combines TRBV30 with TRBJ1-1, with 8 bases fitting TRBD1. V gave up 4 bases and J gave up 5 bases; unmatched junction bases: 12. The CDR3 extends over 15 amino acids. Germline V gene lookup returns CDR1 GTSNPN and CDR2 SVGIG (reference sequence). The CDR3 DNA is TGTGCCTGGAACGTACCGCGGACAGGGAGGACTGAAGCTTTCTTT. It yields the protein CAWNVPRTGRTEAFF.